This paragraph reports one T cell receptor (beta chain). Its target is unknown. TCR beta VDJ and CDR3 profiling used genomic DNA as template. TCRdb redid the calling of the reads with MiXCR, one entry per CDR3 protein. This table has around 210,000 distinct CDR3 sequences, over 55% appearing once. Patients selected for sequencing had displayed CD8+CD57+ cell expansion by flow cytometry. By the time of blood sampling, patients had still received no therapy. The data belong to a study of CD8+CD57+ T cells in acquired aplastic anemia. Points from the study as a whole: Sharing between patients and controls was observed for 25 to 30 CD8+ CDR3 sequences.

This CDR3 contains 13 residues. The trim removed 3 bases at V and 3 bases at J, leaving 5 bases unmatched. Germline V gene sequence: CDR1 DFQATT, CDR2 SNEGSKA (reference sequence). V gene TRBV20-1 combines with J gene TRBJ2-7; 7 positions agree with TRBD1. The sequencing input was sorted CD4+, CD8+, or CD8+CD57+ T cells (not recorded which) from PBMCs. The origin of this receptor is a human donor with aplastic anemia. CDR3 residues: CSASRDSLYEQYF. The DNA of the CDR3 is TGCAGTGCTAGCCGGGACAGCCTCTACGAGCAGTACTTC.